This T cell receptor beta chain was profiled in a study of CD8+ T cells in alopecia areata. The wider study: A 6-month off-drug phase came after tofacitinib, which had lasted 6 to 18 months.

Study-level results: Many of the expanded lesional clones endured in scalp and blood while on tofacitinib. The presence of one nonresponder keeps the tie between baseline CD8+ expansion and response uncertain.

This clone showed up just once. Its specificity is not known. TCR sequencing used cDNA made by reverse transcription of extracted RNA. The data were produced by immunoSEQ multiplex PCR, yet TCRdb's version contains in-frame clones alone and is incomplete. The sample shows fewer than 250,000 clones, around 60% of them seen only once. Trimming removed 4 bases from V and 7 bases from J, with 11 bases in between. This CDR3 has 13 amino acids. Germline lookup yields CDR1 GTSNPN and CDR2 SVGIG (reference sequence). The treatment was: oral pan-JAK inhibitor, 5-10 mg twice daily. Separation by sorting yielded CD4+ and CD8+ T cells from PBMCs.

The material was CD4+ T cells sorted from blood, obtained around week 50, from a patient treated with tofacitinib. The gene calls are TRBV30 and TRBJ1-6; no firm D call. This TCR was recovered from a human donor with alopecia areata. Here the CDR3 reads CAWKGEANSPLHF. The CDR3, as DNA: TGTGCCTGGAAGGGAGAGGCAAATTCACCCCTCCACTTT.